The present TCR beta chain was sequenced within a study of beta chain features in type 1 diabetes. Study-wide findings and caveats: Diminished insertions and augmented deletions at VDJ junctions characterized type 1 diabetes patients. Across patients, naive, central memory and Treg TCRB repertoires exhibited apparently greater similarity than was observed across healthy donors.

Reverse transcribing all isolated RNA meant expressed TCRB transcripts were sequenced. Sequenced by immunoSEQ multiplex PCR; TCRdb stores in-frame clones only, minus some. This sample has 200,000 to 250,000 clones; approximately 11% occur once, and the top ten carry 1% to 1.5%. This CDR3 comprises 15 residues. The V gene end was trimmed by 5 bases and the J gene end by 4 bases; junction bases not matched to a gene: 5. From germline, CDR1 is MDHEN and CDR2 SYDVKM. This clone was seen a few times. What it recognizes is unknown. Via the markers CD45RO/CCR7/CD25/CD127/CD95/CD27, stem cell-like memory, regulatory, central memory and naive CD4+ cells were sorted.

This sequence originates from a man between 18 and 29 years old in good health. The sequenced sample was central memory CD4+ T cells from blood. This chain connects TRBV28 to TRBJ2-1; 10 bases align to TRBD1. CDR3 loop: CASSAGTGDYNEQFF. The CDR3 nucleotides are TGTGCCAGCAGTGCCGGGACAGGGGATTACAATGAGCAGTTCTTC.